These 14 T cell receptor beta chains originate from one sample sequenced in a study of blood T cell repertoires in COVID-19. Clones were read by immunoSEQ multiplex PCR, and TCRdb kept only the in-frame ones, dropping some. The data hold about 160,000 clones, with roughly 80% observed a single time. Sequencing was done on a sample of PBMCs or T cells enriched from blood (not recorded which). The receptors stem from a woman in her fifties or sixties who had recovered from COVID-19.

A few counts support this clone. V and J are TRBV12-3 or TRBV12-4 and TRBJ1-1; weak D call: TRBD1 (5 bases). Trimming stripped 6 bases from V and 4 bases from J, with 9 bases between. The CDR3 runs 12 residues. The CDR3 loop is CASRGQFTEAFF. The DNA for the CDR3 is TGTGCCAGCAGGGGGCAGTTCACTGAAGCTTTCTTT.

The CDR3 protein is CASSLAPFREGYTF. The DNA of the CDR3 is TGTGCCAGCAGCTTAGCCCCTTTCCGGGAGGGCTACACCTTC. The chain joins TRBV11-2 to TRBJ1-2; no definite D call. Trimming cost V 1 base and J 8 bases, with 14 bases left between them. The germline V gene has CDR1 SGHAT and CDR2 FQNNGV. CDR3 length equals 14 residues.

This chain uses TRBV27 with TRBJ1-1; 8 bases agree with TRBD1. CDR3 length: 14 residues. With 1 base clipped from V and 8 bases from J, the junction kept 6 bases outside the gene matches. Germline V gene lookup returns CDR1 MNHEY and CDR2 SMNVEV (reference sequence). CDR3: CASSLFSGGREAFF. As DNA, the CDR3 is TGTGCCAGCAGTTTATTTTCAGGGGGCCGCGAAGCTTTCTTT.

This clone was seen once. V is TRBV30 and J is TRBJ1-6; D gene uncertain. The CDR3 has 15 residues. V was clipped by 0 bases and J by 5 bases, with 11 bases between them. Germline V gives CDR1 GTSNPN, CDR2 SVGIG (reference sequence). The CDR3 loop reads CAWSVRSLNNSPLHF. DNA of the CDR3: TGTGCCTGGAGTGTACGGTCACTAAATAATTCACCCCTCCACTTT.

The CDR3 loop is CASSLAASGKNIQYF. DNA for the CDR3: TGTGCCAGCAGCTTAGCGGCTAGCGGTAAAAACATTCAGTACTTC. V usage is TRBV7-9 and J usage is TRBJ2-4, with 7 positions matching TRBD2. Germline CDR1 reads SEHNR; CDR2 reads FQNEAQ (reference sequence). The V and J ends lost 0 bases and 4 bases, in that order; junction bases with no gene match: 3. CDR3 length: 15 amino acids.

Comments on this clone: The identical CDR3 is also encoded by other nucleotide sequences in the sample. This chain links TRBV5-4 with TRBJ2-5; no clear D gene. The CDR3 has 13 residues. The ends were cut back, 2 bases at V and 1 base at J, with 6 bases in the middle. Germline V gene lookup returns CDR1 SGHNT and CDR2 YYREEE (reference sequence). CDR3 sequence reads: CASSLGGQETQYF. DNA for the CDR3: TGTGCCAGCAGCTTAGGCGGCCAAGAGACCCAGTACTTC. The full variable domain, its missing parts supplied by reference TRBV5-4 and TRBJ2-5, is ETGVTQSPTHLIKTRGQQVTLRCSSQSGHNTVSWYQQALGQGPQFIFQYYREEENGRGNFPPRFSGLQFPNYSSELNVNALELDDSALYLCASSLGGQETQYFGPGTRLLVL.

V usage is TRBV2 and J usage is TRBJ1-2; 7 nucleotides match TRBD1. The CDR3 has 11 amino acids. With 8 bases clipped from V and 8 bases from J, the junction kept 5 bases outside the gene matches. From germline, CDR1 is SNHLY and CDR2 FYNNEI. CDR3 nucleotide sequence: TGTGCCAGCGAGGGGGCAGCCGGCTACACCTTC. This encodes CASEGAAGYTF. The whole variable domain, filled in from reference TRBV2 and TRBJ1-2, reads EPEVTQTPSHQVTQMGQEVILRCVPISNHLYFYWYRQILGQKVEFLVSFYNNEISEKSEIFDDQFSVERPDGSNFTLKIRSTKLEDSAMYFCASEGAAGYTFGSGTRLTVV.

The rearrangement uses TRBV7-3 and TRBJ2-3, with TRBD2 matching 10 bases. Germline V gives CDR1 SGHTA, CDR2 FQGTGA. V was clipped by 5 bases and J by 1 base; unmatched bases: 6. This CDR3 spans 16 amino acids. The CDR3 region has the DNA TGTGCCAGCAGCCAGGGGCTAGCGGGGGGCACAGATACGCAGTATTTT. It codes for CASSQGLAGGTDTQYF.

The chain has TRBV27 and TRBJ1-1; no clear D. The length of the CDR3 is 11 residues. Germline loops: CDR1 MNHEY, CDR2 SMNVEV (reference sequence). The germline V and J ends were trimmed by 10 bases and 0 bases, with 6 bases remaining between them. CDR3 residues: CATKMNTEAFF. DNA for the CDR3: TGTGCCACCAAAATGAACACTGAAGCTTTCTTT.

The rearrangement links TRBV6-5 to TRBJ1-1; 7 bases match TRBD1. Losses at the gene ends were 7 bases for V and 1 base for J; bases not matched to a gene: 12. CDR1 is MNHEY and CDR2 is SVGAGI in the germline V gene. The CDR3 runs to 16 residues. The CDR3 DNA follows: TGTGCCAGCACTTATGGGAACAGGGGAGGGAACACTGAAGCTTTCTTT. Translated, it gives CASTYGNRGGNTEAFF.

Here the CDR3 reads CASSPLGGAVAHTEAFF. CDR3 coding DNA: TGTGCCAGCTCACCTCTTGGAGGGGCCGTAGCCCACACTGAAGCTTTCTTT. The genes are TRBV18 and TRBJ1-1; the D gene is possibly TRBD1 (5 bases). CDR1 is KGHSH and CDR2 is LQKENI in the germline V gene. The V gene lost 3 bases and the J gene lost 3 bases, with 20 bases spanning the gap. CDR3 size: 17 residues.

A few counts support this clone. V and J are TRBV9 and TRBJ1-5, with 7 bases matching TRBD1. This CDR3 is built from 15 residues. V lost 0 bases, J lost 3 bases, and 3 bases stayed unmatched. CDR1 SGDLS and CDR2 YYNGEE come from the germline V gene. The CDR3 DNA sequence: TGTGCCAGCAGCGTAGAAGGGGGCTTCAATCAGCCCCAGCATTTT. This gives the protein CASSVEGGFNQPQHF.

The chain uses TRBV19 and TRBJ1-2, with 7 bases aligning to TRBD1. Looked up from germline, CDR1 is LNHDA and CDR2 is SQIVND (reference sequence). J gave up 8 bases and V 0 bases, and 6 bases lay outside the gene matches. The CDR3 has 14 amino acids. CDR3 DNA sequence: TGTGCCAGTAGTATAGACAACAGGGGTCGAGGCTACACCTTC. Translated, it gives CASSIDNRGRGYTF.

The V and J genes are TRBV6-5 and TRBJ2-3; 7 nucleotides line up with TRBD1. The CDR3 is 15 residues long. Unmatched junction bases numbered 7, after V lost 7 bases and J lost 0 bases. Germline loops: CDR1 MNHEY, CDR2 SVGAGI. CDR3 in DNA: TGTGCCAGCACCAGACAGGGTTGGAGCACAGATACGCAGTATTTT. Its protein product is CASTRQGWSTDTQYF.